This T cell receptor (beta chain) was recorded in a study of T cell changes during pregnancy in multiple sclerosis. The repertoire was sequenced with immunoSEQ multiplex PCR; TCRdb's copy has only in-frame clones and lacks some. The sample has tens of thousands of clones; roughly nine tenths are singletons. The specimen was CD4+ T cells from peripheral blood mononuclear cells, collected in the second trimester of pregnancy. This clonotype was sampled from a female donor with multiple sclerosis, enrolled in a pregnancy study.

The CDR3 DNA follows: TGCGCCAGCAGCCAAGAAATAGACTCAGCCTACGAGCAGTACTTC. It yields the protein CASSQEIDSAYEQYF. The V gene is TRBV4-3, the J gene TRBJ2-7; no definite D call. CDR3 length: 15 amino acids. Trimming stripped 0 bases from V and 2 bases from J, with 11 bases between. CDR1 and CDR2 from the germline V gene are LGHNA and YSLEER.